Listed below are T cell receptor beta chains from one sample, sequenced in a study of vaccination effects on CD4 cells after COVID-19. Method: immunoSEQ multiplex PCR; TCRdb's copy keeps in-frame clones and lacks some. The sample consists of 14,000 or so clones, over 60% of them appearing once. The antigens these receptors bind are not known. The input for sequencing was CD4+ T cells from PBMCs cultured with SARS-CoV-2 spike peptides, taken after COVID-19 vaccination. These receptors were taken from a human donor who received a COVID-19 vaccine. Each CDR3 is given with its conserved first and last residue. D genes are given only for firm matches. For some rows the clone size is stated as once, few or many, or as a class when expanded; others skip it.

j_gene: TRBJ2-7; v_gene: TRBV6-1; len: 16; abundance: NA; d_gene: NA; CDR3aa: CASSEALGESYYEQYF; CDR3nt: TGTGCCAGCAGTGAAGCGCTGGGGGAGTCGTACTACGAGCAGTACTTC
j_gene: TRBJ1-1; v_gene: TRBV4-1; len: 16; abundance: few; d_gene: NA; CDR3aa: CASSPGRGGLNTEAFF; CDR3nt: TGCGCCAGCAGCCCGGGGAGGGGTGGATTGAACACTGAAGCTTTCTTT
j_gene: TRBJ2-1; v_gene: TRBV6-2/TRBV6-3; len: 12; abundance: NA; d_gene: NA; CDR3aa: CASSPRGGEQFF; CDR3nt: TGTGCCAGCAGCCCCCGGGGTGGAGAGCAGTTCTTC
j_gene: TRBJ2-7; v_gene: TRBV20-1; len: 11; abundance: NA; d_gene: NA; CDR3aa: CSASSGHEQYF; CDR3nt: TGCAGTGCTAGTAGTGGACACGAGCAGTACTTC
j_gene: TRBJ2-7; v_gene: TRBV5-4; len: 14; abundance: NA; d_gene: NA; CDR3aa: CASRKEAGAYEQYF; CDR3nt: TGTGCCAGCAGAAAGGAGGCAGGGGCCTACGAGCAGTACTTC
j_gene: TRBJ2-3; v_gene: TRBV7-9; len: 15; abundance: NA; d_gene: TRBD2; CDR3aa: CASSQTSGGTDTQYF; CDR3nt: TGTGCCAGCAGCCAGACTAGCGGGGGCACAGATACGCAGTATTTT
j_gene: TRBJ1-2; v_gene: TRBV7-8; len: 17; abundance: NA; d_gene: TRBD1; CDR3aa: CASSSRDRAGSLYGYTF; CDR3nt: TGTGCCAGCAGCTCCCGGGACAGGGCCGGTAGCCTCTATGGCTACACCTTC
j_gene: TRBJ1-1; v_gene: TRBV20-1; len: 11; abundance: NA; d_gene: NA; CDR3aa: CSAGPNTEAFF; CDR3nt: TGCAGTGCCGGGCCGAACACTGAAGCTTTCTTT
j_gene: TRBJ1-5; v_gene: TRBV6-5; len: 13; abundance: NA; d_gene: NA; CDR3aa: CASSVTGDQPQHF; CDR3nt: TGTGCCAGCAGCGTAACAGGTGATCAGCCCCAGCATTTT
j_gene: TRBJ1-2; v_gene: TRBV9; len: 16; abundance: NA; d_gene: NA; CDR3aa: CASSVGGGDRNYGYTF; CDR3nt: TGTGCCAGCAGCGTAGGAGGGGGTGACAGGAACTATGGCTACACCTTC
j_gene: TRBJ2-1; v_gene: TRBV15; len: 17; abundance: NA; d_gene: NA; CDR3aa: CATSRDRSGVGVNEQFF; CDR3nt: TGTGCCACCAGCAGAGATCGGTCGGGGGTAGGGGTCAATGAGCAGTTCTTC
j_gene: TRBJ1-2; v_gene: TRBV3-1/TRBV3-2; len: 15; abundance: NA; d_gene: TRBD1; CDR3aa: CASSQTDRGGGGYTF; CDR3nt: TGTGCCAGCAGCCAAACAGACAGGGGAGGCGGTGGCTACACCTTC
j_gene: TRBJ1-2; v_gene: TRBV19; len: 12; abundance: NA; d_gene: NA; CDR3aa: CASRDTHYGYTF; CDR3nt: TGTGCCAGCAGGGACACCCACTATGGCTACACCTTC
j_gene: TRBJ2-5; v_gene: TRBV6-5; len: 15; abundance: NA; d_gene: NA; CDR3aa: CASSYSGGRAETQYF; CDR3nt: TGTGCCAGCAGTTACTCCGGGGGCAGGGCGGAGACCCAGTACTTC
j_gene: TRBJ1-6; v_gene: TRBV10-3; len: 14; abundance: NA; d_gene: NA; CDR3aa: CAISESTLGGTLHF; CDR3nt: TGTGCCATCAGTGAGTCGACTCTGGGAGGGACCCTCCACTTT
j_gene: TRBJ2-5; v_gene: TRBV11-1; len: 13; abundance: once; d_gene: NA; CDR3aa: CASSLKGGETQYF; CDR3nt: TGTGCCAGCAGCTTAAAAGGGGGAGAGACCCAGTACTTC
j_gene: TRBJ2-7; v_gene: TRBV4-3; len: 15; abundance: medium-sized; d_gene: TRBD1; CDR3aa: CASSQDLLQGDEQYF; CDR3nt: TGCGCCAGCAGCCAAGATTTACTACAGGGGGACGAGCAGTACTTC
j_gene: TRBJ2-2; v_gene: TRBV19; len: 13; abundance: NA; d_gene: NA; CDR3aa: CASKRTNTGELFF; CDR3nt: TGTGCCAGTAAGAGGACCAACACCGGGGAGCTGTTTTTT
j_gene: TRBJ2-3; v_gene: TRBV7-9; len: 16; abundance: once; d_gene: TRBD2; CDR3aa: CASSSPGTSGMYTQYF; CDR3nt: TGTGCCAGCAGCTCTCCCGGGACTAGCGGGATGTATACGCAGTATTTT
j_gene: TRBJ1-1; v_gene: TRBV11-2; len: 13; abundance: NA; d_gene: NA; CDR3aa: CASSLGVNTEAFF; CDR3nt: TGTGCCAGCAGCTTAGGAGTGAACACTGAAGCTTTCTTT
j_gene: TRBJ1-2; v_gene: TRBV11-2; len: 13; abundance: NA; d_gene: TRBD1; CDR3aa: CASSRTGDYGYTF; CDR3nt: TGTGCCAGCAGCAGGACAGGGGACTATGGCTACACCTTC
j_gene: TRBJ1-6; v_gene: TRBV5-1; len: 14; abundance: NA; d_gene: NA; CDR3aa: CASSSDRRNSPLHF; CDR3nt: TGCGCCAGCAGCAGCGACAGGCGTAATTCACCCCTCCACTTT
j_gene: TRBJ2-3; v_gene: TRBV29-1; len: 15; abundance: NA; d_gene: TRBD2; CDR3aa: CSGRRASGVTDTQYF; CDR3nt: TGCAGCGGTCGAAGGGCTAGCGGGGTGACAGATACGCAGTATTTT
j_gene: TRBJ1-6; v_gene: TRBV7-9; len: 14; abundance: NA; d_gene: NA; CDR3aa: CASSLGTAGSPLHF; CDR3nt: TGTGCCAGCAGCTTAGGAACGGCTGGGTCACCCCTCCACTTT
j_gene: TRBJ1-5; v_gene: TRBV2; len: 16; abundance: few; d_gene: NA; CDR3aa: CASSDRGSWSNQPQHF; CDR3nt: TGTGCCAGCAGTGATCGAGGGAGTTGGAGCAATCAGCCCCAGCATTTT
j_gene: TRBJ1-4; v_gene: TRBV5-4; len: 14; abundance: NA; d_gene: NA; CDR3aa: CASSSGWEGEKLFF; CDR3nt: TGTGCCAGCAGCTCTGGGTGGGAGGGTGAAAAACTGTTTTTT
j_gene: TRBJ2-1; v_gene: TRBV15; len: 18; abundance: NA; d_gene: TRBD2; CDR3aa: CATSRDRTSGGAYNEQFF; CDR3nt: TGTGCCACCAGCAGAGATCGCACTAGCGGGGGGGCCTACAATGAGCAGTTCTTC